These 29 T cell receptor beta chains were all obtained from the same sample, sequenced in a study of blood T cell repertoires in COVID-19. Measured with immunoSEQ multiplex PCR; TCRdb has only the in-frame clones, and not every one. The sample shows around 200,000 clones, about nine tenths of them seen only once. Sequenced material: peripheral blood. Every receptor here comes from a middle-aged man with acute or convalescent COVID-19.

This clone was counted a single time. As DNA, the CDR3 is TGTGCCAGCAGTTTCCGTCAGGGGAGCAATCAGCCCCAGCATTTT. Residues: CASSFRQGSNQPQHF. The chain combines TRBV28 with TRBJ1-5, with D perhaps TRBD1 (6 bases). The V gene's germline CDR1 is MDHEN and CDR2 SYDVKM. V was shortened by 3 bases and J by 1 base, with 10 bases between the two germline ends. The CDR3 runs 15 residues.

The chain employs TRBV7-9 and TRBJ2-1, with 10 nucleotides matching TRBD2. The CDR3 is made up of 18 amino acids. Germline V gene lookup returns CDR1 SEHNR and CDR2 FQNEAQ (reference sequence). The V gene end was trimmed by 3 bases and the J gene end by 4 bases; junction bases not matched to a gene: 12. CDR3 sequence (DNA): TGTGCCAGCAGCTTGAGCACTAGCGGGGCCCTAAGTTACAATGAGCAGTTCTTC. It codes for CASSLSTSGALSYNEQFF.

The rearrangement joins TRBV6-5 to TRBJ1-4; 8 nucleotides line up with TRBD1. CDR1 MNHEY and CDR2 SVGAGI come from the germline V gene. CDR3 length equals 15 residues. Trimming cost V 4 bases and J 8 bases; bases outside gene matches: 9. The CDR3 spells CASSSRQGRSEKLFF. The DNA for the CDR3 is TGTGCCAGCAGTTCGAGACAGGGGCGATCGGAAAAACTGTTTTTT.

The V call is TRBV10-3, the J call TRBJ2-7; D is unclear. V lost 3 bases, J lost 7 bases, and 10 bases lay in between. The CDR3 consists of 12 residues. Germline CDR1 reads ENHRY; CDR2 reads SYGVKD. CDR3 bases: TGTGCCATCAGTGAAACTCGGGTGGAGCAGTACTTC. It is translated as CAISETRVEQYF.

The chain recombines TRBV5-4 with TRBJ2-1; TRBD2 is a possible D gene (5 bases). The CDR3 runs to 13 residues. The V end lost 0 bases, the J end lost 8 bases, and 9 bases lay between the germline ends. CDR1 is SGHNT, CDR2 YYREEE, per germline (reference sequence). The DNA for the CDR3 is TGTGCCAGCAGCTTGGACCTCGGGGATGAGCAGTTCTTC. Residues: CASSLDLGDEQFF.

This sequence joins TRBV5-1 and TRBJ2-1, with 12 positions matching TRBD1. V lost 4 bases to trimming and J lost 7 bases; unmatched junction nucleotides: 6. The CDR3 consists of 15 residues. From germline, CDR1 is SGHRS and CDR2 YFSETQ. The CDR3 bases are TGCGCCAGCAGCCTCGGGACAGGGGGCGAAAATGAGCAGTTCTTC. It is translated as CASSLGTGGENEQFF. Full variable domain (outside the CDR3, taken from reference TRBV5-1 and TRBJ2-1): KAGVTQTPRYLIKTRGQQVTLSCSPISGHRSVSWYQQTPGQGLQFLFEYFSETQRNKGNFPGRFSGRQFSNSRSEMNVSTLELGDSALYLCASSLGTGGENEQFFGPGTRLTVL.

The chain links TRBV9 to TRBJ1-6, with 10 bases identical to TRBD1. The CDR3 is 15 residues long. V lost 3 bases, J lost 9 bases, and 6 bases stayed unmatched. The germline gives CDR1 SGDLS, CDR2 YYNGEE. The CDR3 region has the DNA TGTGCCAGCAGCGGGGACAGGGGCGTGGGTTCACCCCTCCACTTT. Translation: CASSGDRGVGSPLHF.

The gene calls are TRBV11-2 and TRBJ1-2, with 7 nucleotides matching TRBD1. Per the germline V gene, CDR1 is SGHAT and CDR2 is FQNNGV. Losses at the gene ends were 5 bases for V and 0 bases for J; bases not matched to a gene: 6. This CDR3 contains 15 residues. CDR3 DNA: TGTGCCAGCAGCCCAAGGGGGACAGCTAACTATGGCTACACCTTC. This sequence encodes CASSPRGTANYGYTF.

The rearrangement uses TRBV28 and TRBJ1-2; the D is unclear. The CDR3 spans 11 residues. V was cut by 5 bases and J by 4 bases, with 5 bases left in between. Germline V lookup: CDR1 MDHEN, CDR2 SYDVKM. CDR3 sequence: CASSDIYGYTF. CDR3 nucleotide sequence: TGTGCCAGCAGTGACATCTATGGCTACACCTTC.

The chain couples TRBV7-2 to TRBJ1-2, with 12 bases matching TRBD1. Germline V gene sequence: CDR1 SGHTA, CDR2 FQGNSA. This CDR3 is 15 amino acids long. Trimming cost V 5 bases and J 8 bases; bases outside gene matches: 9. CDR3 bases: TGTGCCAGCAGCACGGGACAGGGGGCTTTGAGGGGCTACACCTTC. Protein: CASSTGQGALRGYTF.

This chain links TRBV19 with TRBJ1-5; D ambiguous. There are 13 residues in the CDR3. Trimming cost V 3 bases and J 5 bases, with 8 bases left between them. Germline CDR1 is LNHDA and CDR2 is SQIVND (reference sequence). The CDR3 DNA is TGTGCCAGTAGTATCCGACTTGATCAGCCCCAGCATTTT. It translates to CASSIRLDQPQHF. Supplemented by reference TRBV19 and TRBJ1-5, the full variable domain reads DGGITQSPKYLFRKEGQNVTLSCEQNLNHDAMYWYRQDPGQGLRLIYYSQIVNDFQKGDIAEGYSVSREKKESFPLTVTSAQKNPTAFYLCASSIRLDQPQHFGDGTRLSIL.

The chain combines TRBV30 with TRBJ2-3; no firm D call. Germline CDR1 GTSNPN, CDR2 SVGIG (reference sequence). This CDR3 contains 13 residues. Deletions cut 2 bases from V and 1 base from J, with 7 bases between. As DNA, the CDR3 is TGTGCCTGGAGTAATTTCGGCACAGATACGCAGTATTTT. This codes for CAWSNFGTDTQYF.

CDR3 sequence (DNA): TGCGCCAGCAGCTTCCAGGGATTGGGCACTGAAGCTTTCTTT. Translated, it gives CASSFQGLGTEAFF. J is TRBJ1-1 and V is TRBV5-1; D possibly corresponds to TRBD1 (5 bases). CDR1 is SGHRS, CDR2 YFSETQ, per germline. The germline V and J ends were trimmed by 2 bases and 4 bases, with 12 bases remaining between them. This CDR3 has 14 residues. Together with reference TRBV5-1 and TRBJ1-1, the CDR3 gives the full variable domain: KAGVTQTPRYLIKTRGQQVTLSCSPISGHRSVSWYQQTPGQGLQFLFEYFSETQRNKGNFPGRFSGRQFSNSRSEMNVSTLELGDSALYLCASSFQGLGTEAFFGQGTRLTVV.

The rearrangement joins TRBV12-3 or TRBV12-4 to TRBJ1-2; 8 bases agree with TRBD1. Unmatched junction bases numbered 4, after V lost 5 bases and J lost 5 bases. This CDR3 has 13 amino acids. The CDR3 sequence is CASSPTGEYGYTF. The CDR3 DNA reads TGTGCCAGCAGTCCGACAGGGGAATATGGCTACACCTTC.

The genes are TRBV7-9 and TRBJ1-3, with D unclear. Germline CDR1 is SEHNR and CDR2 is FQNEAQ (reference sequence). The germline V and J ends were trimmed by 1 base and 0 bases, with 4 bases remaining between them. This CDR3 region has 14 residues. The CDR3 region has the DNA TGTGCCAGCAGCTTAGACATCTCTGGAAACACCATATATTTT. Translating it yields CASSLDISGNTIYF. Looking up the rest from reference TRBV7-9 and TRBJ1-3 gives the full variable domain: DTGVSQNPRHKITKRGQNVTFRCDPISEHNRLYWYRQTLGQGPEFLTYFQNEAQLEKSRLLSDRFSAERPKGSFSTLEIQRTEQGDSAMYLCASSLDISGNTIYFGEGSWLTVV.

The rearrangement joins TRBV7-2 to TRBJ2-1; 8 bases align to TRBD2. V was clipped by 0 bases and J by 5 bases; unmatched bases: 6. The germline V gene has CDR1 SGHTA and CDR2 FQGNSA. The CDR3 length is 16 residues. Written as DNA, the CDR3 is TGTGCCAGCAGCTTAGCGCTGCGGGGGGCCGACAATGAGCAGTTCTTC. Translating it yields CASSLALRGADNEQFF.

The chain joins TRBV7-9 to TRBJ2-5, with TRBD2 identical over 8 bases. Looked up from germline, CDR1 is SEHNR and CDR2 is FQNEAQ (reference sequence). The CDR3 runs to 16 residues. V was pared by 4 bases and J by 1 base, with 8 bases of the junction left unmatched. CDR3 in amino acids: CASSSTRLATQETQYF. Written as DNA, the CDR3 is TGTGCCAGCAGCTCAACACGACTAGCGACCCAAGAGACCCAGTACTTC.

The V call is TRBV24-1, the J call TRBJ2-3, with 7 bases identical to TRBD2. The CDR3 contains 13 residues. The junction had 3 bases not matched to a gene; V was cut back by 10 bases and J by 0 bases. Germline V gene lookup returns CDR1 KGHDR and CDR2 SFDVKD. The chain's CDR3 is CATGGKSTDTQYF. CDR3 coding DNA: TGTGCCACGGGGGGGAAGAGCACAGATACGCAGTATTTT.

This clone has only one observation. This chain joins TRBV5-1 and TRBJ2-7, with 9 bases lining up with TRBD1. There are 15 residues in the CDR3. Trimming took 2 bases from V and 5 from J; bases not matched to a gene: 8. Per germline, CDR1 SGHRS and CDR2 YFSETQ. The chain's CDR3 is CASSLTGTGMDEQYF. As DNA, the CDR3 is TGCGCCAGCAGCTTAACCGGGACAGGGATGGACGAGCAGTACTTC.

In this sample, this clone turned up once. This sequence joins TRBV11-2 and TRBJ2-2; a possible D gene is TRBD1 (6 bases). The CDR3 covers 15 residues. Germline V gene data show CDR1 as SGHAT and CDR2 as FQNNGV. V was pared by 2 bases and J by 3 bases, with 10 bases between. This CDR3 is CASSLWTAHTGELFF. The CDR3 DNA follows: TGTGCCAGCAGCTTATGGACAGCCCACACCGGGGAGCTGTTTTTT. The whole variable domain, remainder taken from reference TRBV11-2 and TRBJ2-2, is EAGVAQSPRYKIIEKRQSVAFWCNPISGHATLYWYQQILGQGPKLLIQFQNNGVVDDSQLPKDRFSAERLKGVDSTLKIQPAKLEDSAVYLCASSLWTAHTGELFFGEGSRLTVL.

The chain joins TRBV5-1 to TRBJ2-4; 9 nucleotides agree with TRBD1. This CDR3 comprises 14 residues. Germline loops: CDR1 SGHRS, CDR2 YFSETQ. Trimming at V came to 2 bases and at J to 8 bases, leaving 5 bases not matched to a gene. CDR3 coding DNA: TGCGCCAGCAGCTTAGAACAGGGGGCGGACATTCAGTACTTC. Its protein product is CASSLEQGADIQYF.

The gene calls are TRBV5-8 and TRBJ2-7; D unclear. The length of the CDR3 is 14 residues. The germline gives CDR1 SGHTS, CDR2 YDEGEE. V was pared by 1 base and J by 1 base, with 9 bases between. The CDR3 sequence is CASSLPGRSYEQYF. Here the CDR3 DNA reads TGTGCCAGCAGCTTGCCAGGTCGGTCCTACGAGCAGTACTTC.

The rearrangement uses TRBV6-5 and TRBJ1-1; 9 bases fit TRBD1. The CDR3 is 15 residues long. Germline-derived CDR1 and CDR2 are MNHEY and SVGAGI. V lost 5 bases to trimming and J lost 10 bases; unmatched junction nucleotides: 14. The CDR3 loop is CASSQRQGVSYRAFF. The CDR3 DNA is TGTGCCAGCAGTCAAAGACAGGGGGTGTCTTATCGAGCTTTCTTT.

This clone was counted a single time. The V and J genes are TRBV7-3 and TRBJ2-3; D may be TRBD2 (6 bases). The CDR3 is made up of 15 amino acids. V lost 5 bases, J lost 3 bases, and 15 bases lay in between. CDR1 and CDR2 (germline): SGHTA, FQGTGA. CDR3 region: CASSPHSGPTDTQYF. The CDR3 nucleotides read TGTGCCAGCAGCCCCCATAGCGGACCGACAGATACGCAGTATTTT.

The rearrangement links TRBV29-1 to TRBJ2-5; tentatively, D is TRBD1 (6 bases). Germline V lookup: CDR1 SQVTM, CDR2 ANQGSEA. This CDR3 region has 14 residues. Trimming pared 6 bases from V and 5 bases from J, leaving 19 bases between. CDR3 loop: CSVVRAQGLETQYF. CDR3 DNA: TGCAGCGTCGTCCGCGCACAGGGCTTGGAGACCCAGTACTTC.

The chain's CDR3 is CAWSKGGGGTEAFF. The CDR3, as DNA: TGTGCCTGGAGTAAGGGCGGGGGAGGCACTGAAGCTTTCTTT. The genes are TRBV30 and TRBJ1-1; D may be TRBD1 (5 bases). V was pared by 2 bases and J by 4 bases, with 14 bases between. Germline CDR1 reads GTSNPN; CDR2 reads SVGIG (reference sequence). The CDR3 totals 14 residues. Complete variable domain (other parts from reference TRBV30 and TRBJ1-1): SQTIHQWPATLVQPVGSPLSLECTVEGTSNPNLYWYRQAAGRGLQLLFYSVGIGQISSEVPQNLSASRPQDRQFILSSKKLLLSDSGFYLCAWSKGGGGTEAFFGQGTRLTVV.

This chain connects TRBV7-3 to TRBJ2-7; D is uncertain. The CDR3 totals 15 residues. Germline values: CDR1 SGHTA, CDR2 FQGTGA. With 0 bases removed from V and 4 bases from J, the gap between germline ends came to 13 bases. The CDR3 DNA reads as TGTGCCAGCAGCTTAACTGCCAGCGATATTTACGAGCAGTACTTC. Translated, it gives CASSLTASDIYEQYF.

The J gene is TRBJ1-2, the V gene TRBV7-2; D call uncertain. The CDR3 is 14 residues long. V gave up 1 base and J gave up 5 bases, with 11 bases separating them. Germline values: CDR1 SGHTA, CDR2 FQGNSA. CDR3 DNA: TGTGCCAGCAGCTTAGTCGGTATACCGTATGGCTACACCTTC. This translates into CASSLVGIPYGYTF. Full variable domain (missing parts from reference TRBV7-2 and TRBJ1-2): GAGVSQSPSNKVTEKGKDVELRCDPISGHTALYWYRQSLGQGLEFLIYFQGNSAPDKSGLPSDRFSAERTGGSVSTLTIQRTQQEDSAVYLCASSLVGIPYGYTFGSGTRLTVV.

The gene calls are TRBV4-3 and TRBJ1-1; 7 bases are shared with TRBD1. V shed 4 bases, J shed 7 bases, and the junction held 15 bases outside the gene matches. The CDR3 length is 16 residues. CDR1 and CDR2 from the germline V gene are LGHNA and YSLEER. CDR3 region: CASSLRTGQADHEAFF. CDR3 in DNA: TGCGCCAGCAGCCTCCGAACAGGACAGGCTGATCATGAAGCTTTCTTT.